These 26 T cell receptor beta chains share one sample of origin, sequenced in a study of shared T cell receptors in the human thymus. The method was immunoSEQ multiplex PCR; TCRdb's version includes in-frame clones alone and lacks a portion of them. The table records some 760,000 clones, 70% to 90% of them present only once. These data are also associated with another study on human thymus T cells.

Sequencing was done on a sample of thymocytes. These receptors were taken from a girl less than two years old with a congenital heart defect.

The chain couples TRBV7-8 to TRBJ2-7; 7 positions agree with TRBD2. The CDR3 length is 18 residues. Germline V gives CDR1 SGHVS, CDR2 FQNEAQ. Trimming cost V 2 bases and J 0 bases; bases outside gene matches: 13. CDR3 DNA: TGTGCCAGCAGCTTATGGGTAGCGGGCGAGAATTACTCCTACGAGCAGTACTTC. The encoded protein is CASSLWVAGENYSYEQYF.

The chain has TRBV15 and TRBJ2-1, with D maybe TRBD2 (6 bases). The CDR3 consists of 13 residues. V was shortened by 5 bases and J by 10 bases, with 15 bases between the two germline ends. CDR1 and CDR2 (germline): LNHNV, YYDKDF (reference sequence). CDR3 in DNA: TGTGCCACCAGCGAACTCCGGAGGGTAGAGCAGTTCTTC. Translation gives CATSELRRVEQFF.

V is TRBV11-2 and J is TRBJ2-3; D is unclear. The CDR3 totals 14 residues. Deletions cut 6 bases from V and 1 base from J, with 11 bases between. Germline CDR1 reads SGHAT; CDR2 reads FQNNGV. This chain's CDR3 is CASRPFRGTDTQYF. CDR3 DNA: TGTGCCAGCAGACCCTTTAGAGGCACAGATACGCAGTATTTT.

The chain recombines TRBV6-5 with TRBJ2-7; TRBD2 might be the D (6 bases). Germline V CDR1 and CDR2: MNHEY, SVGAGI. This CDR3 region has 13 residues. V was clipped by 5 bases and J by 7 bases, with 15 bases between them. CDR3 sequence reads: CASSVPGTYEQYF. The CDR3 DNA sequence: TGTGCCAGCAGTGTACCAGGGACTTATGAGCAGTACTTC.

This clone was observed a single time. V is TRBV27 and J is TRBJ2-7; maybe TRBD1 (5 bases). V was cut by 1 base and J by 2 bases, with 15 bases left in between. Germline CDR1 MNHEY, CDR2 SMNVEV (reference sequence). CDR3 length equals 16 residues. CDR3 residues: CASSLWGLDTTYEQYF. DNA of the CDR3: TGTGCCAGCAGTTTATGGGGCCTCGACACGACCTACGAGCAGTACTTC.

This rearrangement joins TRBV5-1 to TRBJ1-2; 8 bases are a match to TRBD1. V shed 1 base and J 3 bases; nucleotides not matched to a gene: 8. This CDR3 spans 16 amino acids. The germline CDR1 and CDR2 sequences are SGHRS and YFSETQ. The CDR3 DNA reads TGCGCCAGCAGCTTGTTGTCCGGACAGGGCCACTATGGCTACACCTTC. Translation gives CASSLLSGQGHYGYTF. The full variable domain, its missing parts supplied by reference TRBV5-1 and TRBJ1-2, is KAGVTQTPRYLIKTRGQQVTLSCSPISGHRSVSWYQQTPGQGLQFLFEYFSETQRNKGNFPGRFSGRQFSNSRSEMNVSTLELGDSALYLCASSLLSGQGHYGYTFGSGTRLTVV.

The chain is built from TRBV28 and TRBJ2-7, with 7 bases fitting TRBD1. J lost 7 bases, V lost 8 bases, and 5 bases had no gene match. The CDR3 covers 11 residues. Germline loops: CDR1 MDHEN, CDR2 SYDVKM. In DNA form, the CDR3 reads TGTGCCAGCTTAACAGGGGAAGAGCAGTACTTC. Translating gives CASLTGEEQYF.

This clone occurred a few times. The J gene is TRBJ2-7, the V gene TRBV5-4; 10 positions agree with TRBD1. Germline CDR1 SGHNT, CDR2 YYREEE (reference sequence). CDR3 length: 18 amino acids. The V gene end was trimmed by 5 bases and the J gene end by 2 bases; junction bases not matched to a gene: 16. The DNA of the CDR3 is TGTGCCAGCAGTTTGTGTTGTGACCGGGACAGGGGTGCCTACGAGCAGTACTTC. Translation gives CASSLCCDRDRGAYEQYF.

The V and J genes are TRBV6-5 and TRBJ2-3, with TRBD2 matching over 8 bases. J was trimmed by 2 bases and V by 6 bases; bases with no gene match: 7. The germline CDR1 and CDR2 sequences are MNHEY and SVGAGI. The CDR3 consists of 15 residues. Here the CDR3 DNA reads TGTGCCAGCAGCTGGACTAGCTGGAACACAGATACGCAGTATTTT. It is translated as CASSWTSWNTDTQYF.

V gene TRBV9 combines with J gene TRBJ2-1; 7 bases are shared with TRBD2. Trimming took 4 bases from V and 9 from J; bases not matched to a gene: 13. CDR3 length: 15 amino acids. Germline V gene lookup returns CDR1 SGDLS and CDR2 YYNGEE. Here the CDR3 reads CASSFPGPSGGEQFF. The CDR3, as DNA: TGTGCCAGCAGCTTCCCCGGACCTAGCGGAGGTGAGCAGTTCTTC.

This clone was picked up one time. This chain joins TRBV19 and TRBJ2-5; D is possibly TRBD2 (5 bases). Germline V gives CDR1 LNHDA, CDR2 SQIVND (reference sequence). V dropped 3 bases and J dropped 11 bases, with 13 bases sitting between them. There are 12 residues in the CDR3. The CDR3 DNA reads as TGTGCCAGTAGTATTCTTCTGGGAGAGCAGTACTTC. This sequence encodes CASSILLGEQYF.

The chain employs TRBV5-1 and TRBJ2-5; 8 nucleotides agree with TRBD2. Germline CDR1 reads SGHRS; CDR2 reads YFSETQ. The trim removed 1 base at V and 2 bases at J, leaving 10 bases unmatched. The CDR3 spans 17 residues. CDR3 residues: CASSLRRGAPTQETQYF. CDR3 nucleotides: TGCGCCAGCAGCTTGCGGCGGGGGGCACCAACTCAAGAGACCCAGTACTTC. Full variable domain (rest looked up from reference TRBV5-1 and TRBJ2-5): KAGVTQTPRYLIKTRGQQVTLSCSPISGHRSVSWYQQTPGQGLQFLFEYFSETQRNKGNFPGRFSGRQFSNSRSEMNVSTLELGDSALYLCASSLRRGAPTQETQYFGPGTRLLVL.

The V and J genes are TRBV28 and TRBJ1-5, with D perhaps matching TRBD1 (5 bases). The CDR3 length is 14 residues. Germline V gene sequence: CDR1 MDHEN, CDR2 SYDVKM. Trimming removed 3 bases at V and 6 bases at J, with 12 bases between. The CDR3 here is CASSFRGLGQPQHF. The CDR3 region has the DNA TGTGCCAGCAGTTTTAGGGGATTGGGTCAGCCCCAGCATTTT.

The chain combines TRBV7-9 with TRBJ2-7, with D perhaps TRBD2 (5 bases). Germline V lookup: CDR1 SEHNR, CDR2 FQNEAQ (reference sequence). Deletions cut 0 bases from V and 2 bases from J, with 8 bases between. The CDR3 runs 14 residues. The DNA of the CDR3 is TGTGCCAGCAGCTTAGCGGCGGAGGCCTACGAGCAGTACTTC. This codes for CASSLAAEAYEQYF. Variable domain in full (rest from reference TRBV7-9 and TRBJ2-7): DTGVSQNPRHKITKRGQNVTFRCDPISEHNRLYWYRQTLGQGPEFLTYFQNEAQLEKSRLLSDRFSAERPKGSFSTLEIQRTEQGDSAMYLCASSLAAEAYEQYFGPGTRLTVT.

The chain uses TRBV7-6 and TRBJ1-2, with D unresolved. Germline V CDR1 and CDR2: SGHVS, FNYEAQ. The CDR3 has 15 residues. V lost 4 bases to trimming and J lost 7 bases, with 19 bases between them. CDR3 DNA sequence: TGTGCCAGCAGCTCCGGACCGGGGTTCACTCCTGGCTACACCTTC. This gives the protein CASSSGPGFTPGYTF.

CDR3 coding DNA: TGTGCCAGCAGGCAACCCCCGGGACACGCGAACACTGAAGCTTTCTTT. This sequence encodes CASRQPPGHANTEAFF. V gene TRBV6-6 combines with J gene TRBJ1-1, with D possibly being TRBD1 (6 bases). Germline values: CDR1 MNHNY, CDR2 SVGAGI (reference sequence). V was shortened by 6 bases and J by 1 base, with 18 bases between the two germline ends. The CDR3 runs to 16 residues.

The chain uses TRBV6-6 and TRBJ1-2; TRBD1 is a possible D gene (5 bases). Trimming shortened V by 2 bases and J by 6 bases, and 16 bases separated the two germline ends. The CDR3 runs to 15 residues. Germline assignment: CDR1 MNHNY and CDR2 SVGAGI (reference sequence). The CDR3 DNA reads TGTGCCAGCAGTTACCCGGAAGGGGTCTGGAATGGCTACACCTTC. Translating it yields CASSYPEGVWNGYTF.

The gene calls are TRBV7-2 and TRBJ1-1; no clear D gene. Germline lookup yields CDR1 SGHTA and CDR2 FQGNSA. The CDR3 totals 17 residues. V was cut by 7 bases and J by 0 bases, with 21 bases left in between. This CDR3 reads CASIPPREGILNTEAFF. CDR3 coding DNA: TGTGCCAGCATCCCTCCGAGAGAGGGTATACTGAACACTGAAGCTTTCTTT. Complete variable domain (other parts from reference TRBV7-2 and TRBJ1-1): GAGVSQSPSNKVTEKGKDVELRCDPISGHTALYWYRQSLGQGLEFLIYFQGNSAPDKSGLPSDRFSAERTGGSVSTLTIQRTQQEDSAVYLCASIPPREGILNTEAFFGQGTRLTVV.

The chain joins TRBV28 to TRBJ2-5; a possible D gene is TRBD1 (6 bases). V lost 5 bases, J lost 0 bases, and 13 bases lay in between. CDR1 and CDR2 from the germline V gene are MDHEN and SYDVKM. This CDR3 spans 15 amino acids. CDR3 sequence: CASSVRDTHQETQYF. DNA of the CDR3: TGTGCCAGCAGTGTTAGGGACACCCACCAAGAGACCCAGTACTTC. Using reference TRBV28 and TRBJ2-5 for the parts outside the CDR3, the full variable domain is DVKVTQSSRYLVKRTGEKVFLECVQDMDHENMFWYRQDPGLGLRLIYFSYDVKMKEKGDIPEGYSVSREKKERFSLILESASTNQTSMYLCASSVRDTHQETQYFGPGTRLLVL.

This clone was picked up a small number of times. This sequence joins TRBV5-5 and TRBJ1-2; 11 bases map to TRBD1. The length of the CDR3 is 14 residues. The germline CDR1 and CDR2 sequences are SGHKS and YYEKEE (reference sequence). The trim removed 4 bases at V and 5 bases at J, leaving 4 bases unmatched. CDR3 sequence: CASSPGQGVYGYTF. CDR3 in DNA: TGTGCCAGCAGCCCGGGACAGGGGGTATATGGCTACACCTTC.

For the CDR3, the DNA is TGCAGCGTTGGCCTGGAGATAACCTACAATGAGCAGTTCTTC. Translating it yields CSVGLEITYNEQFF. The chain combines TRBV29-1 with TRBJ2-1; D is ambiguous. The ends were cut back, 4 bases at V and 2 bases at J, with 12 bases in the middle. The length of the CDR3 is 14 residues. Per germline, CDR1 SQVTM and CDR2 ANQGSEA.

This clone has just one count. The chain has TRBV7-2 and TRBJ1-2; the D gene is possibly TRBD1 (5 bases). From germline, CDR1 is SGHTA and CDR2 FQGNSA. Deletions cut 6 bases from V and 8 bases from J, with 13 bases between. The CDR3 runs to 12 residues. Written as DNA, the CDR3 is TGTGCCAGCAGTTTTACCGGGGGGGGCTACACCTTC. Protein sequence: CASSFTGGGYTF.

Written as DNA, the CDR3 is TGCGCCAGCAGCTTGGAGACGGTCATGGCAGCTAAGGATCATCGGGGTACGGCCTACGGCTACACCTTC. Its protein is CASSLETVMAAKDHRGTAYGYTF. The chain uses TRBV5-1 and TRBJ1-2; D is unresolved. Germline V lookup: CDR1 SGHRS, CDR2 YFSETQ. The length of the CDR3 is 23 residues. With 0 bases removed from V and 8 bases from J, the gap between germline ends came to 41 bases.

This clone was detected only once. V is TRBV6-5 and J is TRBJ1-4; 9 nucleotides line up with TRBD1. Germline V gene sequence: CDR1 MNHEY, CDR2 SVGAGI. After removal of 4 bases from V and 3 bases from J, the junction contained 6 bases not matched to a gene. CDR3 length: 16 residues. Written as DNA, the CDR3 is TGTGCCAGCAGTTTCTCACAGGGGGCGCCTAATGAAAAACTGTTTTTT. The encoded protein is CASSFSQGAPNEKLFF.

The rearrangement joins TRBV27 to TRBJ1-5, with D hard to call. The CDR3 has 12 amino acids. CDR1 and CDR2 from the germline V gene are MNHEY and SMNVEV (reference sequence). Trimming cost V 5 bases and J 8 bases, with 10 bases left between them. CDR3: CASSTSGEPQHF. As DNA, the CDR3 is TGTGCCAGCAGTACCTCAGGCGAGCCCCAGCATTTT.

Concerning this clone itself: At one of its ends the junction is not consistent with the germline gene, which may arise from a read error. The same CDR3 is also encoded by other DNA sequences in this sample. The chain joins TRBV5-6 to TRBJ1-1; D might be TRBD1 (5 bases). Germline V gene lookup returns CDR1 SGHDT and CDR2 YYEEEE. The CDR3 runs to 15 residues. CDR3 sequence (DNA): TGCGCCAGCAGCTGTTCCAGGGTTGGGGACACTGAAGCTTTCTTT. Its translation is CASSCSRVGDTEAFF.